The next 16 T cell receptor beta chains were all read from a single sample in a study of cytomegalovirus exposure and HLA in healthy donors. Produced via immunoSEQ multiplex PCR; TCRdb's table is partial and in-frame only. The profile covers around 150,000 clones, with 88% appearing a single time and around 3% taken by the ten largest. Sequenced sample: PBMCs. The receptors originated from a man aged 18 to 35 in good health and CMV-seronegative.

V gene TRBV4-1 combines with J gene TRBJ1-6, with 9 positions matching TRBD1. The CDR3 covers 16 residues. Per the germline V gene, CDR1 is MGHRA and CDR2 is YSYEKL. V lost 0 bases to trimming and J lost 9 bases; unmatched junction nucleotides: 6. This CDR3 reads CASSQEGTGQSSPLHF. CDR3 sequence (DNA): TGCGCCAGCAGCCAAGAGGGGACAGGGCAAAGTTCACCCCTCCACTTT.

As DNA, the CDR3 is TGTGCCAGCAGTGACCCCGGGGTCAACGAGCAGTACTTC. It codes for CASSDPGVNEQYF. The chain employs TRBV7-2 and TRBJ2-7; D is perhaps TRBD2 (5 bases). V was cut by 6 bases and J by 5 bases, with 14 bases left in between. This CDR3 has 13 residues. Germline CDR1 is SGHTA and CDR2 is FQGNSA.

The V and J genes are TRBV28 and TRBJ1-2; D possibly corresponds to TRBD1 (5 bases). Germline V lookup: CDR1 MDHEN, CDR2 SYDVKM. This CDR3 has 16 amino acids. Between the trimmed V and J ends, which lost 2 bases and 4 bases, there was a span of 17 bases. CDR3 residues: CASSLPRGQGPYGYTF. For the CDR3, the DNA is TGTGCCAGCAGTTTACCCCGAGGACAAGGACCCTATGGCTACACCTTC.

This chain joins TRBV6-5 and TRBJ2-7, with D tentatively TRBD1 (6 bases). The CDR3 is 15 amino acids. In germline, CDR1 is MNHEY, CDR2 SVGAGI. V was cut by 7 bases and J by 3 bases, with 19 bases left in between. CDR3 bases: TGTGCCAGCAAACAGCGTCAGGGGTCGAACTACGAGCAGTACTTC. It translates to CASKQRQGSNYEQYF.

The DNA for the CDR3 is TGTGCCAGCTGTAGCGGCCATAAGGAGACCCAGTACTTC. Residues: CASCSGHKETQYF. V and J are TRBV28 and TRBJ2-5, with D possibly TRBD2 on 6 matching bases. This CDR3 comprises 13 residues. Trimming took off 8 bases at V and 5 bases at J, with 15 bases between the two ends. Germline CDR1 reads MDHEN; CDR2 reads SYDVKM.

The rearrangement joins TRBV27 to TRBJ1-6, with 9 bases lining up with TRBD1. This CDR3 has 18 amino acids. Trimming took 1 base from V and 9 from J; bases not matched to a gene: 13. Per the germline V gene, CDR1 is MNHEY and CDR2 is SMNVEV (reference sequence). The CDR3 loop is CASSLLSRGQGQGSPLHF. CDR3 DNA sequence: TGTGCCAGCAGTTTATTGAGTAGGGGACAGGGTCAGGGTTCACCCCTCCACTTT.

This chain links TRBV5-1 with TRBJ1-1; D gene ambiguous. Germline V lookup: CDR1 SGHRS, CDR2 YFSETQ. V lost 2 bases and J 5 bases, leaving 10 bases between the germline ends. CDR3 length: 13 residues. CDR3: CASSFLRATEAFF. DNA of the CDR3: TGCGCCAGCAGCTTTTTGAGGGCGACTGAAGCTTTCTTT.

This clone showed up just once. V and J are TRBV7-2 and TRBJ2-3; weak D call: TRBD1 (6 bases). V lost 7 bases, J lost 3 bases, and 17 bases lay in between. The CDR3 sequence is 15 residues long. CDR1 is SGHTA, CDR2 FQGNSA, per germline. CDR3 coding DNA: TGTGCCAGCACCAGGGGTCTCGGGGAGACAGATACGCAGTATTTT. Protein product: CASTRGLGETDTQYF.

In DNA form, the CDR3 reads TGTGCGTCCAGGGGGTCCGGAGTCAGCAATCAGCCCCAGCATTTT. Encoded protein: CASRGSGVSNQPQHF. J is TRBJ1-5 and V is TRBV2; 7 bases are a match to TRBD1. CDR1 SNHLY and CDR2 FYNNEI come from the germline V gene. The CDR3 runs 15 residues.

This sequence joins TRBV6-1 and TRBJ1-6; D call uncertain. The CDR3 runs to 13 residues. V dropped 6 bases and J dropped 10 bases, with 13 bases sitting between them. In germline, CDR1 is MNHNS, CDR2 SASEGT. The CDR3 region is CASRLGDGSPLHF. Here the CDR3 DNA reads TGTGCCAGCAGATTAGGCGACGGGTCACCCCTCCACTTT.

The chain combines TRBV28 with TRBJ1-1; D might be TRBD1 (6 bases). Trimming cost V 6 bases and J 3 bases, with 14 bases left between them. Germline V gene lookup returns CDR1 MDHEN and CDR2 SYDVKM. The CDR3 sequence is 14 residues long. For the CDR3, the DNA is TGTGCCAGCAGCCCGCAGGGGTCCGACACTGAAGCTTTCTTT. Its protein product is CASSPQGSDTEAFF.

This chain uses TRBV10-3 with TRBJ2-1, with 7 bases lining up with TRBD2. There are 14 residues in the CDR3. V lost 0 bases to trimming and J lost 10 bases; unmatched junction nucleotides: 6. Germline V gives CDR1 ENHRY, CDR2 SYGVKD. CDR3 DNA sequence: TGTGCCATCAGTGAGTCAAGCGCTAGCGGAGAGCAGTTCTTC. This codes for CAISESSASGEQFF.

V usage is TRBV28 and J usage is TRBJ1-1; perhaps TRBD1 as D (6 bases). CDR3 length: 12 amino acids. CDR1 is MDHEN, CDR2 SYDVKM, per germline. V was trimmed by 3 bases and J by 8 bases, leaving 10 bases between them. DNA of the CDR3: TGTGCCAGCAGTTTCGGAGACAGGGAAGCTTTCTTT. It codes for CASSFGDREAFF.

The rearrangement uses TRBV28 and TRBJ1-1, with 8 bases identical to TRBD1. The CDR3 loop spans 13 amino acids. Germline-derived CDR1 and CDR2 are MDHEN and SYDVKM. The trim removed 6 bases at V and 4 bases at J, leaving 4 bases unmatched. The CDR3 protein is CASSTGGITEAFF. CDR3 bases: TGTGCCAGCAGCACAGGGGGAATCACTGAAGCTTTCTTT.

This clone has a single count. The gene calls are TRBV27 and TRBJ1-4; 8 bases map to TRBD1. V trimming: 2 bases; J trimming: 11 bases; junction bases outside the gene matches: 13. CDR1 and CDR2 (germline): MNHEY, SMNVEV (reference sequence). This CDR3 region has 16 residues. The CDR3 protein is CASSLGSGTGLWKLFF. In DNA, the CDR3 is TGTGCCAGCAGTTTAGGATCCGGGACAGGCCTATGGAAACTGTTTTTT.

The J gene is TRBJ2-7, the V gene TRBV6-5, with D tentatively TRBD2 (6 bases). Germline V gene sequence: CDR1 MNHEY, CDR2 SVGAGI. This CDR3 has 13 residues. V was clipped by 6 bases and J by 7 bases, with 16 bases between them. The CDR3 DNA is TGTGCCAGCAGACAACTAGCAGGGCCAGAGCAGTACTTC. Translating it yields CASRQLAGPEQYF.